The following is a T cell receptor beta chain sequence with its context. These data come from a study of shared clonotypes between healthy human individuals. Original analysis: ImmunoSEQ only sent back junction sequences with no quality scores, so filtering was done differently. Profiled with immunoSEQ multiplex PCR; TCRdb holds only in-frame clones, not every one. V and J calls and clone size are given by that table; D and trimming were obtained from the DNA. The sample records about 460,000 clones, 77% being singletons. This CDR3 is built from 14 residues. The V end lost 3 bases, the J end lost 1 base, and 7 bases lay between the germline ends. Germline lookup yields CDR1 MGHDK and CDR2 SYGVNS.

Sequencing was carried out using PBMCs. This receptor was identified in a woman in her thirties or forties in good health. Some clones in this sample may be carry-over from other donors' samples. V and J are TRBV25-1 and TRBJ1-5; weak D call: TRBD1 (6 bases). The CDR3 DNA sequence: TGTGCCAGCAGTGAGGACAGAAGCAATCAGCCCCAGCATTTT. It encodes CASSEDRSNQPQHF.